The sequence of this T cell receptor beta chain was determined in a study of OX40 agonist ivuxolimab in advanced cancers. Study as a whole: The patients received ivuxolimab by intravenous route every 2 weeks at 0.01 to 10 mg/kg. A mean age of roughly 60 years, range roughly 23 to 85, was recorded, and over 65% were male. Earlier anti-PD-1, anti-PD-L1 or anti-CTLA-4 therapy was permitted; around 40% had received some.

Clones were sequenced by immunoSEQ multiplex PCR, and TCRdb holds only the in-frame ones, with some missing. The data show around 70,000 clones, approximately 82% seen once. In germline, CDR1 is SGHNT, CDR2 YYREEE (reference sequence). CDR3 length: 14 amino acids. The V gene lost 0 bases and the J gene lost 1 base, with 7 bases spanning the gap. Exclusion applied to patients with autoimmune disease history or systemic immunosuppression. Sequenced material: CD4+ or CD8+ T cells sorted from blood, taken in a trial of the OX40 agonist ivuxolimab. The sequence derives from an adult with an advanced solid tumor such as melanoma, head and neck, liver or kidney cancer. The J gene is TRBJ1-1, the V gene TRBV5-4; D unresolved. CDR3 sequence reads: CASSLGQENTEAFF. In DNA, the CDR3 is TGTGCCAGCAGCTTGGGGCAGGAGAACACTGAAGCTTTCTTT. Using reference TRBV5-4 and TRBJ1-1 for the parts outside the CDR3, the full variable domain is ETGVTQSPTHLIKTRGQQVTLRCSSQSGHNTVSWYQQALGQGPQFIFQYYREEENGRGNFPPRFSGLQFPNYSSELNVNALELDDSALYLCASSLGQENTEAFFGQGTRLTVV.